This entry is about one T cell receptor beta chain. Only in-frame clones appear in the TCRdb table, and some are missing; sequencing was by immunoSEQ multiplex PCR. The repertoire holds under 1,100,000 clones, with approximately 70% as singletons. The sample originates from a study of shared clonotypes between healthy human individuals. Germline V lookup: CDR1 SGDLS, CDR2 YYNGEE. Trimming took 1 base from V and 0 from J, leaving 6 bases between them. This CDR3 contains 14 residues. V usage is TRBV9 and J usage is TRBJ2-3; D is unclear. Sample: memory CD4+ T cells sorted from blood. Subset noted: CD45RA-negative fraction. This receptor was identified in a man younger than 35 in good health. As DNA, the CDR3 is TGTGCCAGCAGCGTATCTAGAAGCACAGATACGCAGTATTTT. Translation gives CASSVSRSTDTQYF.